The rows below give T cell receptor beta chains drawn from one sample of a study of cytomegalovirus exposure and HLA in healthy donors. The method was immunoSEQ multiplex PCR; TCRdb's version includes in-frame clones alone and lacks a portion of them. The repertoire holds under 90,000 clones, with over 70% as singletons. Sequencing used PBMCs. The origin of the receptors is a man aged 45 to 65 in good health and CMV-seropositive. The CDR3 runs from the conserved cysteine through the conserved F or W. Each record gives: J gene, D gene, clone size, V gene, CDR3 protein, CDR3 DNA. D genes are given only for firm matches. Clone size is given for some rows only: seen once, a few or many times, or a class if the clone is expanded.

j_call: TRBJ2-5
d_call: TRBD2
clone_size: .
v_call: TRBV4-1
cdr3_aa: CASSPTSTSGETQYF
cdr3_nt: TGCGCCAGCAGCCCAACATCCACTAGCGGAGAGACCCAGTACTTC

j_call: TRBJ2-5
d_call: TRBD2
clone_size: .
v_call: TRBV5-6
cdr3_aa: CASSLVLAGVETQYF
cdr3_nt: TGTGCCAGCAGCTTGGTTCTAGCGGGAGTGGAGACCCAGTACTTC

j_call: TRBJ2-1
d_call: .
clone_size: .
v_call: TRBV6-4
cdr3_aa: CASRGDRNNEQFF
cdr3_nt: TGTGCCAGCAGAGGGGATAGGAACAATGAGCAGTTCTTC

j_call: TRBJ2-3
d_call: .
clone_size: .
v_call: TRBV29-1
cdr3_aa: CSVVPGTDTQYF
cdr3_nt: TGCAGCGTGGTCCCGGGAACAGATACGCAGTATTTT

j_call: TRBJ2-3
d_call: TRBD2
clone_size: .
v_call: TRBV15
cdr3_aa: CATSRVSGTADTQYF
cdr3_nt: TGTGCCACCAGCAGAGTCAGCGGGACCGCAGATACGCAGTATTTT

j_call: TRBJ2-5
d_call: .
clone_size: few
v_call: TRBV7-2
cdr3_aa: CASSFEAAPETQYF
cdr3_nt: TGTGCCAGCAGCTTTGAAGCGGCTCCAGAGACCCAGTACTTC

j_call: TRBJ2-4
d_call: .
clone_size: .
v_call: TRBV30
cdr3_aa: CAWRAGGGGGIQYF
cdr3_nt: TGTGCCTGGAGAGCCGGAGGCGGTGGAGGCATTCAGTACTTC

j_call: TRBJ2-1
d_call: TRBD1
clone_size: .
v_call: TRBV4-1
cdr3_aa: CASSQRTGKYNEQFF
cdr3_nt: TGCGCCAGCAGCCAAAGGACAGGAAAGTACAATGAGCAGTTCTTC

j_call: TRBJ2-1
d_call: .
clone_size: .
v_call: TRBV6-6
cdr3_aa: CASRDFTFNEQFF
cdr3_nt: TGTGCCTCCCGGGACTTTACCTTTAATGAGCAGTTCTTC

j_call: TRBJ2-7
d_call: TRBD1
clone_size: .
v_call: TRBV13
cdr3_aa: CASSYRQGYEQYF
cdr3_nt: TGTGCCAGCAGTTATAGACAGGGCTACGAGCAGTACTTC

j_call: TRBJ1-1
d_call: TRBD1
clone_size: .
v_call: TRBV19
cdr3_aa: CASSSNRGTEAFF
cdr3_nt: TGTGCCAGTAGTTCTAACAGGGGTACTGAAGCTTTCTTT

j_call: TRBJ2-1
d_call: TRBD2
clone_size: .
v_call: TRBV30
cdr3_aa: CAWKKRELYEQFF
cdr3_nt: TGTGCCTGGAAAAAGCGGGAGCTCTATGAGCAGTTCTTC

j_call: TRBJ1-1
d_call: TRBD1
clone_size: .
v_call: TRBV11-2
cdr3_aa: CASSLGSGTAEAFF
cdr3_nt: TGTGCCAGCAGCTTGGGTTCAGGGACAGCAGAAGCTTTCTTT

j_call: TRBJ2-1
d_call: .
clone_size: .
v_call: TRBV18
cdr3_aa: CASSMSGRYEQFF
cdr3_nt: TGTGCCAGCTCGATGTCAGGGCGGTATGAGCAGTTCTTC

j_call: TRBJ1-4
d_call: TRBD1
clone_size: .
v_call: TRBV11-3
cdr3_aa: CASSSYPGGTDEKLFF
cdr3_nt: TGTGCCAGCAGCTCATACCCTGGCGGGACAGATGAAAAACTGTTTTTT

j_call: TRBJ1-1
d_call: .
clone_size: .
v_call: TRBV7-6
cdr3_aa: CASSLDQHNTEAFF
cdr3_nt: TGTGCCAGCAGCTTAGATCAACACAACACTGAAGCTTTCTTT

j_call: TRBJ2-7
d_call: .
clone_size: .
v_call: TRBV7-6
cdr3_aa: CASSLATYSYEQYF
cdr3_nt: TGTGCCAGCAGCTTAGCTACCTATTCCTACGAGCAGTACTTC

j_call: TRBJ2-5
d_call: TRBD1
clone_size: .
v_call: TRBV7-6
cdr3_aa: CASSRNEGTGRTQYF
cdr3_nt: TGTGCCAGCAGCCGTAATGAGGGGACAGGGCGGACCCAGTACTTC

j_call: TRBJ2-6
d_call: .
clone_size: .
v_call: TRBV29-1
cdr3_aa: CSVEDRAQNSGANGLTF
cdr3_nt: TGCAGCGTTGAAGATAGGGCACAGAACTCTGGGGCCAACGGCCTGACTTTC

j_call: TRBJ1-2
d_call: TRBD1
clone_size: .
v_call: TRBV19
cdr3_aa: CASSIEGLQGVGYGYTF
cdr3_nt: TGTGCCAGTAGTATAGAGGGCCTACAGGGGGTCGGCTATGGCTACACCTTC

j_call: TRBJ1-2
d_call: .
clone_size: .
v_call: TRBV29-1
cdr3_aa: CSVEIVLGSPEDGYTF
cdr3_nt: TGCAGCGTTGAAATTGTCCTTGGGTCGCCGGAGGATGGCTACACCTTC

j_call: TRBJ2-5
d_call: .
clone_size: .
v_call: TRBV5-1
cdr3_aa: CASSPSTGTGGITQYF
cdr3_nt: TGCGCCAGCAGCCCCTCGACCGGGACTGGGGGGATAACCCAGTACTTC

j_call: TRBJ2-3
d_call: TRBD2
clone_size: .
v_call: TRBV4-3
cdr3_aa: CASSQEEALAGVADTQYF
cdr3_nt: TGCGCCAGCAGCCAAGAAGAGGCGCTAGCGGGAGTAGCAGATACGCAGTATTTT

j_call: TRBJ2-1
d_call: TRBD2
clone_size: .
v_call: TRBV27
cdr3_aa: CASEQTSGRYNEQFF
cdr3_nt: TGTGCCAGCGAACAGACTAGCGGGAGATACAATGAGCAGTTCTTC

j_call: TRBJ2-1
d_call: TRBD2
clone_size: few
v_call: TRBV6-4
cdr3_aa: CASSDHSGRSSYNEQFF
cdr3_nt: TGTGCCAGCAGTGACCACAGCGGGAGGAGCTCCTACAATGAGCAGTTCTTC

j_call: TRBJ2-7
d_call: TRBD2
clone_size: .
v_call: TRBV11-3
cdr3_aa: CASSHQGGPYEQYF
cdr3_nt: TGTGCCAGCAGCCATCAGGGAGGGCCCTACGAGCAGTACTTC

j_call: TRBJ1-4
d_call: TRBD1
clone_size: .
v_call: TRBV29-1
cdr3_aa: CSFIRGTGGKLFF
cdr3_nt: TGCAGCTTCATACGGGGGACAGGGGGAAAACTGTTTTTT

j_call: TRBJ2-1
d_call: TRBD1
clone_size: once
v_call: TRBV9
cdr3_aa: CASSSRDRQFF
cdr3_nt: TGTGCCAGCAGCTCCCGGGACAGACAGTTCTTC